The source of this T cell receptor beta chain is a study of CD8+CD57+ T cells in acquired aplastic anemia. Across the study: Sorted CD4+ and CD8+ cells gave a mean 3.2 ug DNA, range about 0.19 to 27.4 ug.

Of note for this clonotype: The target antigen is unknown.

Overall study results and limits: Patients versus controls showed no significant CD8+ Simpson's diversity difference. A set of 25 to 30 CD8+ CDR3 sequences was shared between patients and controls, and these sequences appeared highly expressed in patients.

V gave up 7 bases and J gave up 1 base, with 15 bases separating them. Germline V lookup: CDR1 SGHRS, CDR2 YFSETQ. This CDR3 spans 14 amino acids. The template used for profiling TCR beta VDJ and CDR3 was genomic DNA. TCRdb used MiXCR to reprocess the reads, holding one entry per CDR3 protein. This sample carries some 280,000 distinct CDR3 sequences, roughly half of them seen once, and the ten largest clones take approximately 8%. The chain uses TRBV5-1 and TRBJ2-7, with D perhaps matching TRBD1 (5 bases). This sequence was found in a human donor with severe aplastic anemia or a healthy control (not recorded which). Sequenced sample: sorted CD4+, CD8+, or CD8+CD57+ T cells (not recorded which) from PBMCs. The CDR3 sequence: CASHDSSLSYEQYF. The CDR3 bases are TGCGCCAGCCATGACAGTAGCCTGTCCTACGAGCAGTACTTC.